This T cell receptor beta chain was recovered during a study of blood T cell repertoires in COVID-19. As for the study in general: From the United States, Italy and Spain came samples of acute and convalescent COVID-19. T cells, B-cell-depleted T cells, or PBMCs provided the cDNA or gDNA that served as material.

This table comes from immunoSEQ multiplex PCR, and its TCRdb copy is limited to in-frame clones, with some not included. The repertoire consists of about 85,000 clones, with roughly 84% occurring once and the leading ten covering about 11%. Trimming stripped 10 bases from V and 6 bases from J, with 13 bases between. CDR1 is SGHNT, CDR2 YENEEA, per germline. The CDR3 length is 11 residues. The receptor was derived from a man in his 70s with acute or convalescent COVID-19. Sequenced: peripheral blood. This chain joins TRBV11-3 and TRBJ2-7; D call uncertain. The DNA of the CDR3 is TGTGCCACCCGGGTGAGCCGCGAGCAGTACTTC. Its protein is CATRVSREQYF.